The 24 T cell receptor beta chains presented below share a single source sample, sequenced in a study of blood T cell repertoires in COVID-19. The repertoire was sequenced with immunoSEQ multiplex PCR; TCRdb's copy has only in-frame clones and lacks some. The table shows 100,000 to 150,000 clones, with 65% to 90% occurring only once. Sequences were obtained from peripheral blood. These TCRs come from an elderly man with active or convalescent COVID-19.

This rearrangement joins TRBV19 to TRBJ2-2; a possible D gene is TRBD1 (6 bases). The CDR3 is made up of 15 amino acids. Trimming stripped 6 bases from V and 0 bases from J, with 11 bases between. The germline V gene encodes CDR1 LNHDA and CDR2 SQIVND (reference sequence). The CDR3 region has the DNA TGTGCCAGTAGCCAGGACAGCGCGAACACCGGGGAGCTGTTTTTT. It translates to CASSQDSANTGELFF.

In its sample, this clone was seen once. J is TRBJ1-4 and V is TRBV19, with 9 bases fitting TRBD1. V was clipped by 4 bases and J by 5 bases; unmatched bases: 2. CDR1 and CDR2 (germline): LNHDA, SQIVND (reference sequence). This CDR3 is built from 14 residues. CDR3 in DNA: TGTGCCAGTAGTAGGGACAGGGAAAATGAAAAACTGTTTTTT. It specifies CASSRDRENEKLFF.

The CDR3 coding sequence is TGCAGCGTTGAAATACCAGGGGGGCACCAGCCCCAGCATTTT. Protein product: CSVEIPGGHQPQHF. This rearrangement joins TRBV29-1 to TRBJ1-5; TRBD1 aligns across 7 bases. With 2 bases clipped from V and 7 bases from J, the junction kept 8 bases outside the gene matches. CDR1 SQVTM and CDR2 ANQGSEA come from the germline V gene. The CDR3 length is 14 residues.

This clone has only one observation. This rearrangement joins TRBV5-1 to TRBJ2-3; 12 nucleotides line up with TRBD2. Germline CDR1 and CDR2: SGHRS and YFSETQ. The V gene end was trimmed by 2 bases and the J gene end by 2 bases; junction bases not matched to a gene: 9. The CDR3 consists of 18 residues. The chain's CDR3 is CASSFPLLAGGLTDTQYF. The CDR3 DNA sequence: TGCGCCAGCAGCTTTCCCTTACTAGCGGGGGGCCTCACAGATACGCAGTATTTT.

The J gene is TRBJ2-2, the V gene TRBV19; no clear D. This CDR3 spans 14 amino acids. Between the trimmed V and J ends, which lost 6 bases and 0 bases, there was a span of 8 bases. CDR1 is LNHDA, CDR2 SQIVND, per germline (reference sequence). The CDR3, as DNA: TGTGCCAGTAGGTCCTTTTCGAACACCGGGGAGCTGTTTTTT. This codes for CASRSFSNTGELFF.

This clone was seen just once. The chain carries TRBV19 and TRBJ1-1, with a weak D call TRBD1 (6 bases). Trimming cost V 5 bases and J 6 bases, with 13 bases left between them. Germline CDR1 and CDR2: LNHDA and SQIVND (reference sequence). The CDR3 length is 13 residues. CDR3 DNA: TGTGCCAGTAGTCGGGGGGCAACGGCTGAAGCTTTCTTT. This encodes CASSRGATAEAFF. Full variable domain (missing parts from reference TRBV19 and TRBJ1-1): DGGITQSPKYLFRKEGQNVTLSCEQNLNHDAMYWYRQDPGQGLRLIYYSQIVNDFQKGDIAEGYSVSREKKESFPLTVTSAQKNPTAFYLCASSRGATAEAFFGQGTRLTVV.

This chain uses TRBV10-3 with TRBJ1-1; TRBD1 matches at 9 bases. After removal of 10 bases from V and 4 bases from J, the junction contained 16 bases not matched to a gene. The CDR3 runs to 16 residues. Looked up from germline, CDR1 is ENHRY and CDR2 is SYGVKD. As DNA, the CDR3 is TGTGCCACCCAAATGAGTGTAGCGACAGGGGGCACTGAAGCTTTCTTT. Translating gives CATQMSVATGGTEAFF.

In its sample, this clone was seen once. The chain combines TRBV5-1 with TRBJ1-5, with 9 bases lining up with TRBD1. The V gene's germline CDR1 is SGHRS and CDR2 YFSETQ. The V segment lost 4 bases and the J segment 4 bases; nucleotides outside the gene matches: 6. The CDR3 is 15 amino acids. The CDR3 sequence is CASSPGTGINQPQHF. The CDR3 DNA reads as TGCGCCAGCAGCCCGGGGACAGGGATTAATCAGCCCCAGCATTTT.

The V call is TRBV4-3, the J call TRBJ1-3; D remains ambiguous. V lost 2 bases and J 4 bases, leaving 6 bases between the germline ends. The CDR3 runs to 13 residues. Germline V gives CDR1 LGHNA, CDR2 YSLEER. The CDR3 bases are TGCGCCAGCAGCCAAACCAGGGGAAACACCATATATTTT. Amino acids: CASSQTRGNTIYF.

This chain links TRBV30 with TRBJ1-5; D gene ambiguous. The germline V and J ends were trimmed by 3 bases and 7 bases, with 13 bases remaining between them. CDR1 is GTSNPN and CDR2 is SVGIG in the germline V gene (reference sequence). CDR3 length: 13 residues. CDR3 region: CAWSPNREQPQHF. The CDR3 DNA sequence: TGTGCCTGGAGCCCCAACCGGGAGCAGCCCCAGCATTTT.

This chain connects TRBV5-1 to TRBJ2-3; tentative D call: TRBD2 (5 bases). This CDR3 contains 14 residues. V was cut by 0 bases and J by 5 bases, with 10 bases left in between. In germline, CDR1 is SGHRS, CDR2 YFSETQ. As DNA, the CDR3 is TGCGCCAGCAGCTTGGAAGGGAGCGGAGATACGCAGTATTTT. Translating gives CASSLEGSGDTQYF.

As for this clone: At one end the junction does not follow the germline gene, possibly because of a read error. This chain links TRBV7-2 with TRBJ2-5, with 14 bases matching TRBD2. The CDR3 is 19 residues long. Germline CDR1 reads SGHTA; CDR2 reads FQGNSA. The CDR3 protein is CASSVGGPTSGRDQETQYF. For the CDR3, the DNA is TGTGCCAGCAGCGTAGGGGGACCGACTAGCGGGAGGGACCAGGAGACCCAGTACTTC.

CDR3 in DNA: TGCAGTGCTAGTCACCCGAGGTACATGAACACTGAAGCTTTCTTT. Translating it yields CSASHPRYMNTEAFF. V gene TRBV20-1 combines with J gene TRBJ1-1, with D unclear. Germline CDR1 DFQATT, CDR2 SNEGSKA (reference sequence). Trimming pared 3 bases from V and 0 bases from J, leaving 14 bases between. The CDR3 is made up of 15 amino acids.

The chain uses TRBV12-5 and TRBJ2-3; 8 nucleotides match TRBD1. Germline CDR1 is LGHNT and CDR2 is FRNRAP. V lost 1 base to trimming and J lost 4 bases; unmatched junction nucleotides: 10. The CDR3 consists of 17 residues. CDR3 sequence reads: CASGLGIDRGYSDTQYF. The DNA of the CDR3 is TGTGCTAGTGGTTTGGGTATAGACAGGGGATATTCAGATACGCAGTATTTT.

CDR3 DNA: TGTGCCAGCAGCTTGGGACTAGCGACCTACGAGCAGTACTTC. This codes for CASSLGLATYEQYF. This chain connects TRBV7-9 to TRBJ2-7; 10 bases line up with TRBD2. Germline V CDR1 and CDR2: SEHNR, FQNEAQ (reference sequence). Trimming removed 3 bases from V and 2 bases from J; junction bases left unmatched: 1. This CDR3 spans 14 amino acids.

For the CDR3, the DNA is TGTGCCAGCAGTTTATCCGCAGGGGGCGGAAACACCATATATTTT. Its translation is CASSLSAGGGNTIYF. The chain is built from TRBV28 and TRBJ1-3; TRBD1 agrees at 8 bases. The CDR3 runs to 15 residues. The V gene's germline CDR1 is MDHEN and CDR2 SYDVKM. The J segment lost 4 bases and the V segment lost 1 base, leaving 3 bases of the junction unmatched.

CDR3 nucleotide sequence: TGTGCCTGGGACACAGGGGTTAACACAGATACGCAGTATTTT. Protein product: CAWDTGVNTDTQYF. The chain has TRBV30 and TRBJ2-3, with 7 bases identical to TRBD1. J lost 2 bases, V lost 5 bases, and 7 bases had no gene match. CDR1 and CDR2 from the germline V gene are GTSNPN and SVGIG (reference sequence). The CDR3 spans 14 residues. Variable domain in full (rest from reference TRBV30 and TRBJ2-3): SQTIHQWPATLVQPVGSPLSLECTVEGTSNPNLYWYRQAAGRGLQLLFYSVGIGQISSEVPQNLSASRPQDRQFILSSKKLLLSDSGFYLCAWDTGVNTDTQYFGPGTRLTVL.

The chain combines TRBV19 with TRBJ2-1; 8 positions agree with TRBD2. CDR3 length equals 14 residues. Germline V lookup: CDR1 LNHDA, CDR2 SQIVND (reference sequence). The J segment lost 4 bases and the V segment lost 5 bases, leaving 4 bases of the junction unmatched. The DNA of the CDR3 is TGTGCCAGTAGTCGGGGGGGCAAGTACAATGAGCAGTTCTTC. Amino acids: CASSRGGKYNEQFF.

The chain is built from TRBV6-5 and TRBJ1-5, with D hard to call. The V end was cut by 4 bases, the J end by 5 bases, with 6 bases between. This CDR3 has 12 amino acids. In germline, CDR1 is MNHEY, CDR2 SVGAGI. CDR3 bases: TGTGCCAGCAGTTCCTCCGATCAGCCCCAGCATTTT. Amino acid sequence: CASSSSDQPQHF.

The chain employs TRBV27 and TRBJ1-6; 7 nucleotides align to TRBD1. With 10 bases clipped from V and 9 bases from J, the junction kept 12 bases outside the gene matches. The CDR3 has 14 amino acids. In germline, CDR1 is MNHEY, CDR2 SMNVEV (reference sequence). CDR3 residues: CATRGTGAGSPLHF. The DNA of the CDR3 is TGTGCCACCAGGGGCACAGGGGCGGGTTCACCCCTCCACTTT.

The chain links TRBV7-3 to TRBJ1-3; 8 positions agree with TRBD1. The germline gives CDR1 SGHTA, CDR2 FQGTGA. The CDR3 runs to 15 residues. J gave up 5 bases and V 3 bases, and 6 bases lay outside the gene matches. CDR3 sequence: CASSLNSGGRNTIYF. The CDR3 bases are TGTGCCAGCAGCTTGAATTCAGGGGGCAGAAACACCATATATTTT. Looking up the rest from reference TRBV7-3 and TRBJ1-3 gives the full variable domain: GAGVSQTPSNKVTEKGKYVELRCDPISGHTALYWYRQSLGQGPEFLIYFQGTGAADDSGLPNDRFFAVRPEGSVSTLKIQRTERGDSAVYLCASSLNSGGRNTIYFGEGSWLTVV.

This chain connects TRBV7-9 to TRBJ1-4, with D possibly being TRBD1 (6 bases). Germline CDR1 SEHNR, CDR2 FQNEAQ (reference sequence). The germline V and J ends were trimmed by 1 base and 6 bases, with 12 bases remaining between them. CDR3 length equals 15 residues. CDR3 sequence reads: CASSLEDRSDEKLFF. The CDR3 DNA sequence: TGTGCCAGCAGCTTAGAAGACAGGTCGGATGAAAAACTGTTTTTT.

This clone was observed a handful of times. CDR3 residues: CASRQGASSYNEQFF. In DNA, the CDR3 is TGTGCCAGCAGACAGGGGGCCAGCTCCTACAATGAGCAGTTCTTC. The gene calls are TRBV2 and TRBJ2-1; 9 bases are a match to TRBD1. Germline-derived CDR1 and CDR2 are SNHLY and FYNNEI. V shed 6 bases, J shed 0 bases, and the junction held 3 bases outside the gene matches. The CDR3 contains 15 residues.

V usage is TRBV5-1 and J usage is TRBJ2-3; 12 positions match TRBD2. The CDR3 contains 17 residues. After removal of 1 base from V and 3 bases from J, the junction contained 6 bases not matched to a gene. The V gene's germline CDR1 is SGHRS and CDR2 YFSETQ. CDR3 nucleotide sequence: TGCGCCAGCAGCTTGACTCTAGCGGGAGGGCCAACAGATACGCAGTATTTT. Amino acids: CASSLTLAGGPTDTQYF.